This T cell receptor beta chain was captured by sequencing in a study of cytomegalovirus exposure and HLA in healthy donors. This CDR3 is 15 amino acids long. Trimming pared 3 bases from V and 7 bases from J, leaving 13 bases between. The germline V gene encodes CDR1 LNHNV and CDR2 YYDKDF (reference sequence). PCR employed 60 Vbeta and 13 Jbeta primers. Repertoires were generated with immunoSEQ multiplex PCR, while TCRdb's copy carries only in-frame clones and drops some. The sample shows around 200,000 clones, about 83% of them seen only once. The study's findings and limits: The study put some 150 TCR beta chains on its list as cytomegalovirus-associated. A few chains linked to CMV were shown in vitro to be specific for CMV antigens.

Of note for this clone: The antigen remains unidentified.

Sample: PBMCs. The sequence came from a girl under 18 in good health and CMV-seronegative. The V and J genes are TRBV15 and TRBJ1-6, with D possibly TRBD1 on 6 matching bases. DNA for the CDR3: TGTGCCACCAGCAGCTACAGGGATGGGAATTCACCCCTCCACTTT. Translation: CATSSYRDGNSPLHF.